This note documents a single T cell receptor (beta chain) sequence. TCRdb's copy holds only in-frame clones and misses some; the assay was immunoSEQ multiplex PCR. The sample lists under 75,000 clones, around 93% occurring once. This specimen comes from a study of T cell changes during pregnancy in multiple sclerosis. Source: CD8+ T cells from peripheral blood mononuclear cells, taken in the second trimester of pregnancy. The source of this sequence is a female donor with multiple sclerosis, enrolled in a pregnancy study.

CDR3 region: CASSLDPEEVQFF. The CDR3 DNA reads TGTGCCAGCAGCTTGGACCCTGAAGAGGTTCAGTTCTTC. The V and J genes are TRBV5-4 and TRBJ2-1; D not resolved. The CDR3 runs 13 residues. The germline V and J ends were trimmed by 0 bases and 13 bases, with 14 bases remaining between them. Per the germline V gene, CDR1 is SGHNT and CDR2 is YYREEE (reference sequence). Full variable domain (remainder filled in from reference TRBV5-4 and TRBJ2-1): ETGVTQSPTHLIKTRGQQVTLRCSSQSGHNTVSWYQQALGQGPQFIFQYYREEENGRGNFPPRFSGLQFPNYSSELNVNALELDDSALYLCASSLDPEEVQFFGPGTRLTVL.